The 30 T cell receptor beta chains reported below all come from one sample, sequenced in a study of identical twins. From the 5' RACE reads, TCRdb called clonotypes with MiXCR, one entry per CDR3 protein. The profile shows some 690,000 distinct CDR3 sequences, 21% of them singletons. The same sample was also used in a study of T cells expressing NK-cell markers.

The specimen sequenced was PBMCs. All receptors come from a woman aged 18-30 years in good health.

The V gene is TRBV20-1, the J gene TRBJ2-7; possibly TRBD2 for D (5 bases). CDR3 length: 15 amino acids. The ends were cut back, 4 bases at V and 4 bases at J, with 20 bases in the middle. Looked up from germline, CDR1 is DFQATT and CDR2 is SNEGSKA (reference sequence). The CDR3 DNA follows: TGCAGTGCTACTAGGCCCATGAGGACTTTGTACGAGCAGTACTTC. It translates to CSATRPMRTLYEQYF.

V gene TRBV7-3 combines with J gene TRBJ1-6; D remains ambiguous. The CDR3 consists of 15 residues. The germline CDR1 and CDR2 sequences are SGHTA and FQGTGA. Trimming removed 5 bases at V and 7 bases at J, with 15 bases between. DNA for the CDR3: TGTGCCAGCAGCCCGAGCAGGACGGCGAATTCACCCCTCCACTTT. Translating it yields CASSPSRTANSPLHF.

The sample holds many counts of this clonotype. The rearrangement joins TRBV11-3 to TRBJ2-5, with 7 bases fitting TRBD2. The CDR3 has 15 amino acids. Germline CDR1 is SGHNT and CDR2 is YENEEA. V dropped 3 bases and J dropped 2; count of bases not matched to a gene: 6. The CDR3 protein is CASSFASGLQETQYF. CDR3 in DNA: TGTGCCAGCAGCTTTGCTAGCGGATTACAAGAGACCCAGTACTTC.

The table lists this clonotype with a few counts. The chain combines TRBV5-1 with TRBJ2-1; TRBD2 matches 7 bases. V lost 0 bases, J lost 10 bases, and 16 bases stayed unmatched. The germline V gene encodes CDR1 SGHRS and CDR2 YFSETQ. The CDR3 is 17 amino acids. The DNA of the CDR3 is TGCGCCAGCAGCTTGGCGGTTTGGGGGGAGGGCCTAGAAGAGCAGTTCTTC. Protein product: CASSLAVWGEGLEEQFF.

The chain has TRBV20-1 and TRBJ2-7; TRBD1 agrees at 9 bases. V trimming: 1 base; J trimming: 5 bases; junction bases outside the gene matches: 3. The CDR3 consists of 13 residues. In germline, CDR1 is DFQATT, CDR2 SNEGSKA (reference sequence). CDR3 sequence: CSARGTGVNEQYF. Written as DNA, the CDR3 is TGCAGTGCTAGAGGGACAGGGGTCAACGAGCAGTACTTC.

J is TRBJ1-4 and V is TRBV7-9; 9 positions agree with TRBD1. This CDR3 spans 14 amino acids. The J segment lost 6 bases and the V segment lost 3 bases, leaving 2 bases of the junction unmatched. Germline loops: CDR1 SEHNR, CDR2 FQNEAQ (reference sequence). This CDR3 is CASSFGTGYEKLFF. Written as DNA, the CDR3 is TGTGCCAGCAGCTTCGGGACAGGGTATGAAAAACTGTTTTTT. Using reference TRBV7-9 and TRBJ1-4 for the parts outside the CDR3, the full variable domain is DTGVSQNPRHKITKRGQNVTFRCDPISEHNRLYWYRQTLGQGPEFLTYFQNEAQLEKSRLLSDRFSAERPKGSFSTLEIQRTEQGDSAMYLCASSFGTGYEKLFFGSGTQLSVL.

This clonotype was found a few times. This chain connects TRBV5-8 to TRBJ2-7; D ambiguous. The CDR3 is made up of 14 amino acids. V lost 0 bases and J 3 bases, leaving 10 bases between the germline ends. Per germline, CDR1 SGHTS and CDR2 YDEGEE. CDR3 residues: CASSLVQLGYEQYF. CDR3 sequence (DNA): TGTGCCAGCAGCTTGGTCCAGCTGGGCTACGAGCAGTACTTC. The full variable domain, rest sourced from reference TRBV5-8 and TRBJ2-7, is EAGVTQSPTHLIKTRGQQATLRCSPISGHTSVYWYQQALGLGLQFLLWYDEGEERNRGNFPPRFSGRQFPNYSSELNVNALELEDSALYLCASSLVQLGYEQYFGPGTRLTVT.

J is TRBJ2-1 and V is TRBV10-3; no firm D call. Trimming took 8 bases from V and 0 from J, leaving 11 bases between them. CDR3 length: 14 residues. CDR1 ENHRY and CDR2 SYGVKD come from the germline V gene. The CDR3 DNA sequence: TGTGCCATCGGAAAGGGCAGCTCCTACAATGAGCAGTTCTTC. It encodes CAIGKGSSYNEQFF.

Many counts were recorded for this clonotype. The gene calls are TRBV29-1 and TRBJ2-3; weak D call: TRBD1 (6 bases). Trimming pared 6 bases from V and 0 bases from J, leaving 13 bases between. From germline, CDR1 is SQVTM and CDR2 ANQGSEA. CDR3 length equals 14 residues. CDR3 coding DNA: TGCAGCGTACCCCGACAGGAGAGCACAGATACGCAGTATTTT. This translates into CSVPRQESTDTQYF.

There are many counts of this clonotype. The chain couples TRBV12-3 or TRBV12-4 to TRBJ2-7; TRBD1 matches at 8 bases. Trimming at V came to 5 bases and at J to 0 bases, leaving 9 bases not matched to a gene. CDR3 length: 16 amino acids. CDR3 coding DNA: TGTGCCAGCAGTCCTGGGACAGGCTACAGCTCCTACGAGCAGTACTTC. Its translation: CASSPGTGYSSYEQYF.

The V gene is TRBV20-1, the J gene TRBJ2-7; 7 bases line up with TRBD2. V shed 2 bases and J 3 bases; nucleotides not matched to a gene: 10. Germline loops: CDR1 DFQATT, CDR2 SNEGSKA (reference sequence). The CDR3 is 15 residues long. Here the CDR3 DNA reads TGCAGTGCTAGACAAGCCGGGACTACCTTCTACGAGCAGTACTTC. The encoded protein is CSARQAGTTFYEQYF.

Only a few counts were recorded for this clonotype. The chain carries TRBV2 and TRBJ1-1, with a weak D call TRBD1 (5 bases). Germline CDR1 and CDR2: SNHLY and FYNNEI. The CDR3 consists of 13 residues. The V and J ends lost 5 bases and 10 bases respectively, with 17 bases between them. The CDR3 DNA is TGTGCCAGCAGTCTACGGGACCGTTGGGTAGCTTTCTTT. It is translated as CASSLRDRWVAFF.

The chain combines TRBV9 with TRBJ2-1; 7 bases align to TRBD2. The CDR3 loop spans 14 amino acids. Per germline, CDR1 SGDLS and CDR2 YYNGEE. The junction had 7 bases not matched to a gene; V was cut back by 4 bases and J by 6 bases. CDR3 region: CASSPPSGVNEQFF. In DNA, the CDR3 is TGTGCCAGCAGCCCCCCCAGCGGGGTCAATGAGCAGTTCTTC.

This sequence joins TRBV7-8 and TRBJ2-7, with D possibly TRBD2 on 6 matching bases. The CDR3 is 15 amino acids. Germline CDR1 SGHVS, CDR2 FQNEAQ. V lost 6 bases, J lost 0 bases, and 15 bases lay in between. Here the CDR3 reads CASRAGTRISYEQYF. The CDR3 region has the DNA TGTGCCAGCAGGGCGGGGACGCGTATCTCCTACGAGCAGTACTTC.

The DNA of the CDR3 is TGCAGTGCTAGCGGGAGAATCTCCTACAATGAGCAGTTCTTC. Protein sequence: CSASGRISYNEQFF. The rearrangement uses TRBV20-1 and TRBJ2-1; a possible D gene is TRBD2 (6 bases). Trimming pared 3 bases from V and 0 bases from J, leaving 9 bases between. Germline V CDR1 and CDR2: DFQATT, SNEGSKA (reference sequence). The CDR3 runs to 14 residues.

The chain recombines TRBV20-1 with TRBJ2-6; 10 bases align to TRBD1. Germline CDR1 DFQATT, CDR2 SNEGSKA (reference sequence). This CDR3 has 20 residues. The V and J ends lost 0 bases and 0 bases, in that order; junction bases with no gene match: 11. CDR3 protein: CSARDPTGGITSSGANVLTF. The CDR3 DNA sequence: TGCAGTGCTAGAGACCCGACAGGGGGCATAACGAGCTCTGGGGCCAACGTCCTGACTTTC.

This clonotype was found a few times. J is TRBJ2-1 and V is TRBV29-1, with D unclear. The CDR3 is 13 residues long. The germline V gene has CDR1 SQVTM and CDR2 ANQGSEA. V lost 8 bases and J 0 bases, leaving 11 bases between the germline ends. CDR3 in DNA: TGCAGCACAAGACTGAGCTCCTACAATGAGCAGTTCTTC. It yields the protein CSTRLSSYNEQFF.

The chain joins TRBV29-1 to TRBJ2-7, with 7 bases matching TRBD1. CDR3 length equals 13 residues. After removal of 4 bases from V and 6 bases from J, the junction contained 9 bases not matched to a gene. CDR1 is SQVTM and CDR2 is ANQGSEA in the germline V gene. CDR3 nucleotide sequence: TGCAGCGTTGGACAGGGAGTTTCGGCCGAGCAGTACTTC. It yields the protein CSVGQGVSAEQYF.

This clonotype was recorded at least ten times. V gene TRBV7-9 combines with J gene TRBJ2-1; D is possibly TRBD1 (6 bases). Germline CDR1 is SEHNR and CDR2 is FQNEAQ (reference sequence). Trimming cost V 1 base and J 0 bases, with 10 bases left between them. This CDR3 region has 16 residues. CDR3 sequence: CASSLGGRFSYNEQFF. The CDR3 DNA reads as TGTGCCAGCAGCTTAGGGGGGCGGTTCTCCTACAATGAGCAGTTCTTC.

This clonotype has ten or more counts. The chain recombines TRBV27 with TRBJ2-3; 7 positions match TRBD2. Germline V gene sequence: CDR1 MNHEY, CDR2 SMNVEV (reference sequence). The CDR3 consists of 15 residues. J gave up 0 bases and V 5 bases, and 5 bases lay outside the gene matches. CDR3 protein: CASSSPSGSTDTQYF. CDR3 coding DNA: TGTGCCAGCAGTAGCCCTAGCGGTAGCACAGATACGCAGTATTTT.

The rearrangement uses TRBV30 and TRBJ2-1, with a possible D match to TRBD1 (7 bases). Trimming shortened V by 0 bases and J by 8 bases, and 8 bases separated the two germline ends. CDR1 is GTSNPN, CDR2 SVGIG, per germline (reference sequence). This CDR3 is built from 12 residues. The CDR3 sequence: CAWSVRGDEQFF. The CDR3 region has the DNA TGTGCCTGGAGTGTCAGGGGGGATGAGCAGTTCTTC.

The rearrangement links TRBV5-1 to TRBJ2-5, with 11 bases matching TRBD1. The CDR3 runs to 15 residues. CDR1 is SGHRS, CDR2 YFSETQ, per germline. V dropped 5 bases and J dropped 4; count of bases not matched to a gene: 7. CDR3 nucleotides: TGCGCCAGCAGTGAAGGACAGGGGGCGGGAGAGACCCAGTACTTC. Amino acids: CASSEGQGAGETQYF.

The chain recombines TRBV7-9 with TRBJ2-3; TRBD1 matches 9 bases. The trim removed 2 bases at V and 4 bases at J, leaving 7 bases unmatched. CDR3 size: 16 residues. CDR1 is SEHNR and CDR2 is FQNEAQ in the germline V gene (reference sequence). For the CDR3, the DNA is TGTGCCAGCAGCTTACATGGGGGGACAGGGCCAGATACGCAGTATTTT. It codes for CASSLHGGTGPDTQYF.

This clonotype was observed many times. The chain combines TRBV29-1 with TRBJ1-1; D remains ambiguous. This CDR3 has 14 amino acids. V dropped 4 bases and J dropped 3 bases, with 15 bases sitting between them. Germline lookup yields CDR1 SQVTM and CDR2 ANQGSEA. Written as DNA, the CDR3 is TGCAGCGTTGCCCTGGTGTGGGGAGACACTGAAGCTTTCTTT. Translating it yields CSVALVWGDTEAFF.

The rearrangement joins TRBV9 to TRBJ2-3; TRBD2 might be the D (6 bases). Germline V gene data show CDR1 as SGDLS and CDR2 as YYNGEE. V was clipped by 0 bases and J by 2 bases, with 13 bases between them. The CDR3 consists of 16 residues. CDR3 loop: CASSVGVSGYTDTQYF. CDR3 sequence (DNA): TGTGCCAGCAGCGTAGGGGTTAGCGGTTACACAGATACGCAGTATTTT.

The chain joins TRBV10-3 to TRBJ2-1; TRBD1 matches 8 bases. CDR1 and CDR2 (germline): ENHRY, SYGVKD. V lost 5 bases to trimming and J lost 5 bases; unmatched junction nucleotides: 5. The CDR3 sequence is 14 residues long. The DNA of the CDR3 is TGTGCCATCAGTCGACAGGGGAGCGACAATGAGCAGTTCTTC. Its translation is CAISRQGSDNEQFF.

Here the CDR3 reads CASNSLGLAGVVSTDTQYF. The CDR3 coding sequence is TGTGCCAGCAACTCTCTGGGACTAGCGGGGGTCGTTAGCACAGATACGCAGTATTTT. V gene TRBV12-3 or TRBV12-4 combines with J gene TRBJ2-3; the match to TRBD2 covers 14 bases. The CDR3 loop spans 19 amino acids. The V gene end was trimmed by 7 bases and the J gene end by 0 bases; junction bases not matched to a gene: 12.

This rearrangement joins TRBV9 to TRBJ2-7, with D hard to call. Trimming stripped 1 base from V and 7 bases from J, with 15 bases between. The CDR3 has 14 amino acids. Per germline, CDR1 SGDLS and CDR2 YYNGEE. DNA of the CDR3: TGTGCCAGCAGCGTATTGTCAGCATACGGGGAGCAGTACTTC. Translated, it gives CASSVLSAYGEQYF.

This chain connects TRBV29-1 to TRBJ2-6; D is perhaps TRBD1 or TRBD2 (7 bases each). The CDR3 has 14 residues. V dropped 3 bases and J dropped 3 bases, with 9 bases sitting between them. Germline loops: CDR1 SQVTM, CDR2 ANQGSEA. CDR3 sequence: CSVDRGGGANVLTF. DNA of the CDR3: TGCAGCGTTGACAGGGGGGGTGGGGCCAACGTCCTGACTTTC.

The CDR3 sequence: CASSLDRGGSEQFF. The DNA of the CDR3 is TGTGCCAGCAGCTTAGATCGAGGGGGCAGTGAGCAGTTCTTC. V usage is TRBV11-3 and J usage is TRBJ2-1; 7 bases fit TRBD1. J lost 9 bases, V lost 0 bases, and 5 bases had no gene match. The CDR3 spans 14 residues. Germline V gene lookup returns CDR1 SGHNT and CDR2 YENEEA. Drawing the rest from reference TRBV11-3 and TRBJ2-1, the complete variable domain is EAGVVQSPRYKIIEKKQPVAFWCNPISGHNTLYWYLQNLGQGPELLIRYENEEAVDDSQLPKDRFSAERLKGVDSTLKIQPAELGDSAVYLCASSLDRGGSEQFFGPGTRLTVL.